Listed below are T cell receptor beta chains from one sample, sequenced in a study of blood T cell repertoires in COVID-19. The data were produced by immunoSEQ multiplex PCR, yet TCRdb's version contains in-frame clones alone and is incomplete. The sample lists 84,000 or so clones; about 85% were seen once. Sequenced material: peripheral blood. The receptor source for this set is an elderly man with active or convalescent COVID-19. Both conserved end residues are trimmed from each CDR3.

j_gene,v_gene,CDR3aa
TRBJ1-2,TRBV19,ASSKGLSGGYGYT
TRBJ1-1,TRBV11-3,ASSLNAQGDEAF
TRBJ2-3,TRBV25-1,ASSAETGGSDTQY
TRBJ2-1,TRBV5-1,ASSLRTGEVNEQF
TRBJ1-5,TRBV19,ASSIRGSGNQPQH
TRBJ1-1,TRBV6-1,ASSEMGSLNTEAF
TRBJ2-1,TRBV30,AWTDAGGYNEQF
TRBJ2-3,TRBV7-2,ASSLGLAGGDTQY
TRBJ2-3,TRBV25-1,ASTGKTSTDTQY
TRBJ1-6,TRBV2,ASSMGRKDSPLH
TRBJ1-1,TRBV11-2,ASSLGPINTEAF
TRBJ2-1,TRBV19,ATGATPGYNEQF
TRBJ1-6,TRBV19,AITPRDSNSPLH
TRBJ2-1,TRBV5-1,ASSFQGQGRNEQF
TRBJ2-1,TRBV5-4,ASSSSSGSHNEQF